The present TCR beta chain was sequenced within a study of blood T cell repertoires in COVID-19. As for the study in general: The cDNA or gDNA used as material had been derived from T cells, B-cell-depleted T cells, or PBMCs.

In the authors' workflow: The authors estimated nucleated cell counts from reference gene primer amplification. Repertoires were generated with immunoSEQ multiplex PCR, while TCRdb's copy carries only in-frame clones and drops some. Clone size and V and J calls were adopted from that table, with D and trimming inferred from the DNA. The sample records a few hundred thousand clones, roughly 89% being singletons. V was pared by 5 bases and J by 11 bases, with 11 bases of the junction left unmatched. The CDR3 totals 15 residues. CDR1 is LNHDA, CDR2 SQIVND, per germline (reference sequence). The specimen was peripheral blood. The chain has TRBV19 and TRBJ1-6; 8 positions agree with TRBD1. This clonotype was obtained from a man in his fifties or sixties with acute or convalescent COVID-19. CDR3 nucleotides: TGTGCCAGTAGTCCTCGACAGGGGCCCGGGACACCCCTCCACTTT. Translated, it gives CASSPRQGPGTPLHF.